One sample yielded the 18 T cell receptor beta chains listed below, sequenced in a study of PD-1 blockade in classical Hodgkin lymphoma. Some clones are missing from TCRdb's copy, which holds only in-frame ones; the method was immunoSEQ multiplex PCR. This table has about 2,400 clones, less than 75% appearing once. Relapses following autologous stem cell transplantation were seen in all patients, with brentuximab vedotin exposure varying. Source: peripheral blood mononuclear cells (PBMCs), taken at baseline. These receptor sequences come from a human donor with classical Hodgkin lymphoma.

The gene calls are TRBV7-9 and TRBJ2-1; D is perhaps TRBD1 or TRBD2 (5 bases each). The CDR3 loop spans 15 amino acids. Germline V lookup: CDR1 SEHNR, CDR2 FQNEAQ (reference sequence). The ends were cut back, 5 bases at V and 9 bases at J, with 20 bases in the middle. In DNA form, the CDR3 reads TGTGCCAGCAGCCACCGGGACCGACGTCGGGGTGAGCAGTTCTTC. This sequence encodes CASSHRDRRRGEQFF.

Turning to this clone: A junction boundary mismatches the germline segment, possibly from a read error. The same CDR3 arises from other DNA sequences in this sample as well. V and J are TRBV5-1 and TRBJ2-7; no clear D. This CDR3 contains 14 residues. Germline assignment: CDR1 SGHRS and CDR2 YFSETQ. CDR3 DNA: TGTGCCAGCAGCTTGGCCCGGGCCGACGACGAGCAGTACTTC. It codes for CASSLARADDEQYF.

The rearrangement uses TRBV28 and TRBJ1-4, with a possible D match to TRBD1 (6 bases). Trimming pared 4 bases from V and 3 bases from J, leaving 18 bases between. This CDR3 is built from 17 residues. Germline CDR1 MDHEN, CDR2 SYDVKM. CDR3 residues: CASSSTQMGAANEKLFF. In nucleotides, the CDR3 is TGTGCCAGCAGTTCGACACAGATGGGGGCGGCTAATGAAAAACTGTTTTTT.

The chain links TRBV7-2 to TRBJ2-3; no firm D call. Trimming took off 3 bases at V and 2 bases at J, with 9 bases between the two ends. There are 14 residues in the CDR3. The V gene's germline CDR1 is SGHTA and CDR2 FQGNSA. CDR3 DNA sequence: TGTGCCAGCAGCTTTGGTAGGCACACAGATACGCAGTATTTT. Translated: CASSFGRHTDTQYF. Full variable domain (missing parts from reference TRBV7-2 and TRBJ2-3): GAGVSQSPSNKVTEKGKDVELRCDPISGHTALYWYRQSLGQGLEFLIYFQGNSAPDKSGLPSDRFSAERTGGSVSTLTIQRTQQEDSAVYLCASSFGRHTDTQYFGPGTRLTVL.

J is TRBJ1-2 and V is TRBV6-4, with D unresolved. CDR1 and CDR2 from the germline V gene are MRHNA and SNTAGT. With 4 bases removed from V and 8 bases from J, the gap between germline ends came to 5 bases. The CDR3 spans 10 residues. CDR3 bases: TGTGCCAGCAGTGTAAGAGGCTACACCTTC. Translating gives CASSVRGYTF.

The chain recombines TRBV20-1 with TRBJ2-5, with D perhaps TRBD2 (5 bases). The CDR3 length is 11 residues. Germline CDR1 is DFQATT and CDR2 is SNEGSKA (reference sequence). Trimming cost V 3 bases and J 3 bases, with 5 bases left between them. The CDR3 DNA follows: TGCAGTGCTAGGAGGGAAGAGACCCAGTACTTC. This codes for CSARREETQYF.

The chain is built from TRBV18 and TRBJ1-6; 8 bases agree with TRBD1. CDR3 length: 15 residues. Trimming at V came to 3 bases and at J to 7 bases, leaving 5 bases not matched to a gene. Germline V lookup: CDR1 KGHSH, CDR2 LQKENI. As DNA, the CDR3 is TGTGCCAGCTCACCGGGCAGGGGGCTAAATTCACCCCTCCACTTT. Translated: CASSPGRGLNSPLHF.

In its sample, this clone ranks as medium-sized. The rearrangement joins TRBV29-1 to TRBJ2-2; TRBD1 agrees at 7 bases. Germline CDR1 and CDR2: SQVTM and ANQGSEA. The CDR3 spans 12 residues. V shed 7 bases and J 6 bases; nucleotides not matched to a gene: 5. For the CDR3, the DNA is TGCAGCGACAGGGGAAGAGCCGGGGAGCTGTTTTTT. Translated: CSDRGRAGELFF.

V gene TRBV5-6 combines with J gene TRBJ2-5, with D maybe TRBD2 (7 bases). CDR1 is SGHDT, CDR2 YYEEEE, per germline. The CDR3 sequence is 15 residues long. Trimming took 4 bases from V and 4 from J, leaving 17 bases between them. The CDR3: CASSPRRGGVETQYF. Written as DNA, the CDR3 is TGTGCCAGCAGCCCCCGGCGAGGGGGGGTAGAGACCCAGTACTTC.

Within the sample, this clone is medium-sized. This sequence joins TRBV5-4 and TRBJ2-3, with TRBD2 matching 8 bases. V shed 7 bases, J shed 5 bases, and the junction held 12 bases outside the gene matches. The CDR3 has 15 residues. Germline CDR1 reads SGHNT; CDR2 reads YYREEE (reference sequence). CDR3 DNA: TGTGCCAGCCAGATCGGGGGGGAGGCCCGAGATACGCAGTATTTT. As protein: CASQIGGEARDTQYF.

The chain uses TRBV6-1 and TRBJ2-1; no clear D. V lost 4 bases and J 8 bases, leaving 18 bases between the germline ends. CDR1 and CDR2 (germline): MNHNS, SASEGT. CDR3 length equals 15 residues. DNA for the CDR3: TGTGCCAGCAGTGTCATGGGCGAAGTCTCCGATGAGCAGTTCTTC. Translated, it gives CASSVMGEVSDEQFF.

By share, this clone ranks as medium-sized. The chain joins TRBV27 to TRBJ2-2, with TRBD2 matching over 8 bases. V lost 6 bases to trimming and J lost 5 bases; unmatched junction nucleotides: 11. The CDR3 runs 16 residues. Germline lookup yields CDR1 MNHEY and CDR2 SMNVEV (reference sequence). The CDR3 reads CASREPGGPRTGELFF. The DNA for the CDR3 is TGTGCCAGCAGAGAACCGGGGGGGCCTAGGACCGGGGAGCTGTTTTTT.

The V call is TRBV7-9, the J call TRBJ1-4; 7 bases align to TRBD1. V dropped 1 base and J dropped 6; count of bases not matched to a gene: 5. CDR3 size: 15 residues. Germline CDR1 is SEHNR and CDR2 is FQNEAQ (reference sequence). CDR3 sequence reads: CASSLEGAGDEKLFF. The CDR3 nucleotides are TGTGCCAGCAGCTTAGAGGGGGCCGGTGATGAAAAACTGTTTTTT.

A single count supports this clone. This chain joins TRBV7-2 and TRBJ1-2; 10 bases are a match to TRBD1. The CDR3 has 14 residues. The germline gives CDR1 SGHTA, CDR2 FQGNSA. With 2 bases clipped from V and 7 bases from J, the junction kept 4 bases outside the gene matches. CDR3 sequence reads: CASSLRTGGGGYTF. The CDR3, as DNA: TGTGCCAGCAGCTTAAGGACAGGGGGAGGTGGCTACACCTTC.

This clone was seen a handful of times. The rearrangement links TRBV5-5 to TRBJ1-3, with D unresolved. V lost 1 base, J lost 0 bases, and 14 bases lay in between. The CDR3 contains 17 residues. Germline V gene data show CDR1 as SGHKS and CDR2 as YYEKEE (reference sequence). The CDR3 sequence: CASSLFTQAISGNTIYF. The CDR3, as DNA: TGTGCCAGCAGCTTGTTTACGCAGGCTATCTCTGGAAACACCATATATTTT.

This clone is labeled as medium-sized. V usage is TRBV6-6 and J usage is TRBJ2-7; the D gene is possibly TRBD1 (5 bases). Per germline, CDR1 MNHNY and CDR2 SVGAGI (reference sequence). Trimming removed 2 bases from V and 2 bases from J, with 16 bases in between. The CDR3 runs 16 residues. The CDR3 bases are TGTGCCAGCAGTTACGGTCTTTGGCAGGGCGCCTACGAGCAGTACTTC. It is translated as CASSYGLWQGAYEQYF.

This rearrangement joins TRBV10-3 to TRBJ2-1, with 7 bases lining up with TRBD1. Per the germline V gene, CDR1 is ENHRY and CDR2 is SYGVKD. This CDR3 spans 14 amino acids. J lost 4 bases, V lost 5 bases, and 5 bases had no gene match. The CDR3 spells CAISRLGQYNEQFF. CDR3 nucleotides: TGTGCCATCAGTCGATTGGGACAGTACAATGAGCAGTTCTTC.

The chain is built from TRBV5-8 and TRBJ2-3; TRBD1 matches at 7 bases. The trim removed 3 bases at V and 2 bases at J, leaving 12 bases unmatched. This CDR3 has 17 residues. Germline CDR1 SGHTS, CDR2 YDEGEE. CDR3 in amino acids: CASSWGTAGPNTDTQYF. CDR3 DNA: TGTGCCAGCAGCTGGGGGACAGCTGGTCCTAACACAGATACGCAGTATTTT. Filled out from reference TRBV5-8 and TRBJ2-3, the complete variable domain reads EAGVTQSPTHLIKTRGQQATLRCSPISGHTSVYWYQQALGLGLQFLLWYDEGEERNRGNFPPRFSGRQFPNYSSELNVNALELEDSALYLCASSWGTAGPNTDTQYFGPGTRLTVL.